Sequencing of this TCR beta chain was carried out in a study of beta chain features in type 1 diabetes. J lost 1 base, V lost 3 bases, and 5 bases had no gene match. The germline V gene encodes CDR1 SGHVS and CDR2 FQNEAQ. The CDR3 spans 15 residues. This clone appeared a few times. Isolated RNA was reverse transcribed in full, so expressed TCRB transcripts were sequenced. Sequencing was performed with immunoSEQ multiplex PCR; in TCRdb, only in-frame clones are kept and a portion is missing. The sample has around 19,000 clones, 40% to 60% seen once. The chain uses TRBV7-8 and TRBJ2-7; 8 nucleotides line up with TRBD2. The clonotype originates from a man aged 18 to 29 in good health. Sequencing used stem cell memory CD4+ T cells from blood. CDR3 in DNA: TGTGCCAGCAGCTTTCTTCGGGAGGGGTCCTACGAGCAGTACTTC. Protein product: CASSFLREGSYEQYF.